This T cell receptor beta chain was recovered during a study of identifying expanded T cells in peripheral blood. Trimming cost V 4 bases and J 8 bases; bases outside gene matches: 16. Per germline, CDR1 SSHAT and CDR2 FNYEAQ (reference sequence). This CDR3 is 18 amino acids long. Study-wide results and caveats: Around 1.2 clones differed between technical replicates, versus approximately 16 and 19 over time.

TCRdb's copy holds only in-frame clones and misses some; the assay was immunoSEQ multiplex PCR. There are 110,000 or so clones in the sample; around 89% occur only once, and more than 6.5% lies in the top ten. No infections or other immune events were documented during collection. About this clone itself: Its antigen is still unknown.

J is TRBJ2-1 and V is TRBV7-7; 11 bases align to TRBD2. Source material: blood. The sequence came from a person aged 18 to 70 in good health. The CDR3 bases are TGTGCCAGCAGCTCCCTCCCACCTTTAGCGGGAGGGCAGGATGAGCAGTTCTTC. This codes for CASSSLPPLAGGQDEQFF. The variable domain in full, with the rest retrieved from reference TRBV7-7 and TRBJ2-1, is GAGVSQSPRYKVTKRGQDVTLRCDPISSHATLYWYQQALGQGPEFLTYFNYEAQPDKSGLPSDRFSAERPEGSISTLTIQRTEQRDSAMYRCASSSLPPLAGGQDEQFFGPGTRLTVL.